Included here is one T cell receptor (beta chain) sequence, with context. These data originate in a study of blood T cell repertoires in COVID-19. Assay used: immunoSEQ multiplex PCR; TCRdb lists only in-frame clones, some missing. The sample has 400,000 to 450,000 clones, about 91% seen once; the top ten hold approximately 12%. Trimming removed 4 bases from V and 10 bases from J, with 17 bases in between. The CDR3 has 14 amino acids. Per the germline V gene, CDR1 is MNHEY and CDR2 is SVGAGI. The sequence was collected from a woman between 45 and 65 years old with COVID-19, enrolled during active disease. The chain combines TRBV6-5 with TRBJ2-1; tentative D call: TRBD2 (7 bases). Sequencing was done on a sample of peripheral blood. Written as DNA, the CDR3 is TGTGCCAGCAGTTTTGGTGGGGGGGCCCGCGAGCAGTTCTTC. Encoded protein: CASSFGGGAREQFF.